The subject of this entry is one T cell receptor (beta chain). This sample was included in a study of blood T cell repertoires in COVID-19. Across the study: COVID-19 samples collected from the United States, Italy and Spain covered acute and convalescent phases.

This table comes from immunoSEQ multiplex PCR, and its TCRdb copy is limited to in-frame clones, with some not included. The table shows about 670,000 clones, with just under 90% occurring only once. The CDR3 is 15 residues long. In germline, CDR1 is SEHNR, CDR2 FQNEAQ (reference sequence). Between the trimmed V and J ends, which lost 4 bases and 8 bases, there was a span of 17 bases. Sequencing input: peripheral blood. This sequence originates from a woman aged 18-29 years with acute or convalescent COVID-19. This chain uses TRBV7-9 with TRBJ1-4; maybe TRBD1 (6 bases). CDR3 loop: CASSSDRWAREKLFF. Here the CDR3 DNA reads TGTGCCAGCAGCTCAGACAGGTGGGCGAGGGAAAAACTGTTTTTT.